This passage covers 6 T cell receptor beta chains from one sample sequenced in a study of beta chain features in type 1 diabetes. Every bit of the isolated RNA underwent reverse transcription, so sequencing read expressed TCRB transcripts. Assay used: immunoSEQ multiplex PCR; TCRdb lists only in-frame clones, some missing. In the table there are 630,000 or so clones, more than 13% of which are singletons. The antigens of these receptors remain unknown. Notes on the study in general: Researchers report that Type 1 diabetes patients had moderately but significantly shorter TCRB CDR3s across all four CD4+ subsets.

The sample comprised naive CD4+ T cells from blood. The receptors were gathered from a man younger than 35 with type 1 diabetes.

V usage is TRBV30 and J usage is TRBJ2-7, with 7 nucleotides matching TRBD1. Trimming cost V 2 bases and J 9 bases; bases outside gene matches: 7. This CDR3 region has 12 residues. The germline V gene encodes CDR1 GTSNPN and CDR2 SVGIG (reference sequence). CDR3 residues: CAWSHGQDAQYF. The CDR3 coding sequence is TGTGCCTGGAGTCACGGACAGGACGCGCAGTACTTC.

The chain has TRBV6-6 and TRBJ2-2; unclear D gene. The CDR3 is 13 amino acids. The germline V gene encodes CDR1 MNHNY and CDR2 SVGAGI (reference sequence). V shed 8 bases and J shed 1 base, with 8 bases lying between them. The CDR3 region is CASASGNTGELFF. The CDR3 DNA reads as TGTGCCAGCGCGTCAGGGAACACCGGGGAGCTGTTTTTT.

This clone has just a few counts. The gene calls are TRBV18 and TRBJ1-5; D remains ambiguous. The CDR3 runs 13 residues. Looked up from germline, CDR1 is KGHSH and CDR2 is LQKENI. V was cut by 8 bases and J by 0 bases, with 8 bases left in between. CDR3 sequence: CASGPNSNQPQHF. The CDR3, as DNA: TGTGCCAGCGGGCCCAATAGCAATCAGCCCCAGCATTTT.

The chain is built from TRBV2 and TRBJ2-1; D is unclear. This CDR3 spans 15 amino acids. Trimming removed 7 bases from V and 0 bases from J, with 13 bases in between. The germline V gene has CDR1 SNHLY and CDR2 FYNNEI. The CDR3 is CASKDQATSYNEQFF. The CDR3 nucleotides read TGTGCCAGCAAGGATCAGGCGACCTCCTACAATGAGCAGTTCTTC.

This clone was counted between two and nine times. CDR3 bases: TGTGCCAGCTCGCACAGCGTCACAGATACGCAGTATTTT. Translation: CASSHSVTDTQYF. J is TRBJ2-3 and V is TRBV10-3, with D hard to call. This CDR3 comprises 13 residues. Germline assignment: CDR1 ENHRY and CDR2 SYGVKD. V dropped 10 bases and J dropped 2 bases, with 13 bases sitting between them.

This clone was detected only a few times. The gene calls are TRBV28 and TRBJ2-4, with D tentatively TRBD2 (5 bases). The CDR3 is 16 amino acids. The V and J ends lost 7 bases and 1 base respectively, with 17 bases between them. Germline lookup yields CDR1 MDHEN and CDR2 SYDVKM. The CDR3 protein is CASITWSGVAKNIQYF. Written as DNA, the CDR3 is TGTGCCAGCATTACCTGGTCCGGGGTGGCCAAAAACATTCAGTACTTC.